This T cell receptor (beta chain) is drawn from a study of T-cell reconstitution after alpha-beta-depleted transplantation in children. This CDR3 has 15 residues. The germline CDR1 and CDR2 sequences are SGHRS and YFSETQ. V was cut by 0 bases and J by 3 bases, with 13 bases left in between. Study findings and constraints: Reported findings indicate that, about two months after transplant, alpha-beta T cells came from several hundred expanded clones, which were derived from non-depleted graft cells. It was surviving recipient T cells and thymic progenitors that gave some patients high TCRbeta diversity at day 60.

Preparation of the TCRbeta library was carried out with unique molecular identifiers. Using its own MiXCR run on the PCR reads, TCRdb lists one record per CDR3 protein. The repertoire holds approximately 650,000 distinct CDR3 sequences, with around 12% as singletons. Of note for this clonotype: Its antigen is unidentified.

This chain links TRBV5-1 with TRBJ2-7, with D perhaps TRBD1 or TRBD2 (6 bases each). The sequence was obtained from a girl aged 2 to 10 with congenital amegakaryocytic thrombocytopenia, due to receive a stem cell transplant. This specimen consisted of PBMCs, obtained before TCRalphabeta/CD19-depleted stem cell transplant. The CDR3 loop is CASSLAPGAIYEQYF. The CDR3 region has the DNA TGCGCCAGCAGCTTGGCCCCGGGGGCGATCTACGAGCAGTACTTC.